The rows below give T cell receptor beta chains drawn from one sample of a study of blood T cell repertoires in COVID-19. This table comes from immunoSEQ multiplex PCR, and its TCRdb copy is limited to in-frame clones, with some not included. The sample records approximately 260,000 clones, roughly 80% being singletons. Sequenced sample: PBMCs or T cells enriched from blood (not recorded which). The receptors stem from a man aged 25-40 years with acute COVID-19. Both conserved end residues are part of each CDR3. The D gene is left open where the match is weak.

d_gene	v_gene	j_gene	CDR3aa
.	TRBV5-1	TRBJ1-4	CASTIGGSLNEKLFF
TRBD1	TRBV5-5	TRBJ1-1	CASSIYEPGTGWDTEAFF
.	TRBV5-1	TRBJ1-5	CASSPSAGDQPQHF
.	TRBV2	TRBJ1-1	CASSGGRGTEAFF
.	TRBV19	TRBJ1-1	CASSMVHWEAFF
.	TRBV5-4	TRBJ1-4	CASSLGGLNEKLFF
.	TRBV14	TRBJ1-6	CASSQDRTLYNSPLHF
TRBD2	TRBV13	TRBJ2-3	CASSLDSGGLPDTQYF
.	TRBV15	TRBJ2-2	CATSGGDTDTGELFF
.	TRBV6-5	TRBJ2-2	CASSYAGLSTGELFF
.	TRBV5-1	TRBJ2-2	CASSLAGPDLSGRELFF
.	TRBV19	TRBJ1-5	CASNRREDQPQHF
.	TRBV6-5	TRBJ1-5	CASNPQENQPQHF
.	TRBV3-1/TRBV3-2	TRBJ1-6	CASSQDWQGSLYNSPLHF
TRBD2	TRBV6-5	TRBJ2-3	CASSSLTSGSTDTQYF
.	TRBV27	TRBJ2-3	CAIRPGYGTDTQYF
.	TRBV7-3	TRBJ1-2	CASSFGENYGYTF
TRBD1	TRBV19	TRBJ1-2	CASHRGTGGSGYTF
.	TRBV5-1	TRBJ1-2	CASSLVVGAGGYTF
.	TRBV6-4	TRBJ2-2	CASSERAEGTGELFF
TRBD1	TRBV6-1	TRBJ1-2	CASSEPVGTGDGYTF
.	TRBV19	TRBJ1-1	CASSIGTSNTEAFF
.	TRBV28	TRBJ1-2	CASSYRKGGPTTYYGYTF
.	TRBV28	TRBJ1-2	CASSLSPQGYTF
.	TRBV12-3/TRBV12-4	TRBJ1-1	CASSLGTDYEAFF
TRBD2	TRBV19	TRBJ2-1	CASSQHGTSGRNEQFF
.	TRBV6-5	TRBJ1-2	CASRQGAQGYTF
.	TRBV20-1	TRBJ1-3	CSASEGEVTYF
.	TRBV5-5	TRBJ1-1	CASSSKLVTEAFF
TRBD1	TRBV19	TRBJ1-1	CASFLPLDRGNTEAFF
.	TRBV2	TRBJ1-6	CASSEGRDSPLHF
.	TRBV29-1	TRBJ1-1	CSGNRGDTEAFF
.	TRBV12-3/TRBV12-4	TRBJ1-2	CASSLWGVYGYTF
.	TRBV18	TRBJ1-4	CASSPGLGEKLFF
.	TRBV2	TRBJ2-5	CASSERGGGETQYF
.	TRBV18	TRBJ1-1	CASSPLGAGNTEAFF
TRBD2	TRBV7-2	TRBJ2-2	CASSSAGEASGGRNTGELFF
.	TRBV19	TRBJ2-1	CASRDLNNEQFF
.	TRBV6-4	TRBJ2-5	CASSADSQETQYF
.	TRBV28	TRBJ1-2	CASSPRHRGYTF
TRBD2	TRBV11-3	TRBJ2-2	CASSLSWTSEIGELFF
.	TRBV10-3	TRBJ2-3	CAISGGRLSADTQYF
.	TRBV7-9	TRBJ1-3	CASSFSRLTGNTIYF
TRBD1	TRBV5-1	TRBJ1-1	CASSVGQGHTEAFF
.	TRBV6-4	TRBJ2-5	CASSETGGGETQYF
.	TRBV5-1	TRBJ2-5	CASSGRINRGLETQYF
.	TRBV2	TRBJ1-5	CASSYDRNNQPQHF
.	TRBV19	TRBJ1-1	CASSIASMQAFF
TRBD1	TRBV27	TRBJ1-3	CASSLSIPAPDRGIKNTIYF
.	TRBV3-1/TRBV3-2	TRBJ1-2	CASSQVGGTYGYTF